This T cell receptor beta chain was identified during a study of blood T cell repertoires in COVID-19. Looking at the study overall: Samples of COVID-19 (acute and convalescent) were obtained from the United States, Italy and Spain.

The data were produced by immunoSEQ multiplex PCR, yet TCRdb's version contains in-frame clones alone and is incomplete. The sample has approximately 160,000 clones, 76% seen once. Unmatched junction bases numbered 5, after V lost 7 bases and J lost 1 base. This CDR3 contains 15 residues. Germline CDR1 and CDR2: SNHLY and FYNNEI. The material sequenced was peripheral blood. The chain has TRBV2 and TRBJ1-5; 9 bases are shared with TRBD1. This clonotype was obtained from a woman of 80 years or more with acute or convalescent COVID-19. The CDR3 loop reads CASNSQGASNQPQHF. The DNA of the CDR3 is TGTGCCAGCAATTCACAGGGGGCCAGCAATCAGCCCCAGCATTTT.